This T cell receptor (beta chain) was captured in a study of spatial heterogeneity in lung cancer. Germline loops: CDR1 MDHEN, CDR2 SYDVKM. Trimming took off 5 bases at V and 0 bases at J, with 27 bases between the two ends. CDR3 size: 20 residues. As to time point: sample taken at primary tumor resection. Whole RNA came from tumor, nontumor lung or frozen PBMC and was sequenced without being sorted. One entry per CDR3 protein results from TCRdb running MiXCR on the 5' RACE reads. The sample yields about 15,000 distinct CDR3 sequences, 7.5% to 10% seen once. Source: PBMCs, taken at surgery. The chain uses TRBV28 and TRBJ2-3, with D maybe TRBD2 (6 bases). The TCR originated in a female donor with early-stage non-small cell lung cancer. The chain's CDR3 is CASSPIWGLEGQQSTDTQYF. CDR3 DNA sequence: TGTGCCAGCAGTCCCATTTGGGGGTTGGAGGGCCAGCAAAGCACAGATACGCAGTATTTT.